Given below is one TCR beta chain in context. The data originate from a study of shared clonotypes between healthy human individuals. The protocol was immunoSEQ multiplex PCR, while the TCRdb copy is restricted to in-frame clones and leaves out a portion. The sample shows 950,000 to 1,300,000 clones, about 75% of them seen only once. Sequenced material: memory CD4+ T cells sorted from blood. Subset here: CD45RA-negative fraction. This sequence was found in a man between 18 and 35 years old in good health.

Here the CDR3 DNA reads TGTGCCAGCAGCTTTGGACAGATTACTGAAGCTTTCTTT. This encodes CASSFGQITEAFF. The V gene is TRBV11-2, the J gene TRBJ1-1; TRBD1 is a possible D gene (6 bases). Germline loops: CDR1 SGHAT, CDR2 FQNNGV. The CDR3 runs 13 residues. Trimming cost V 3 bases and J 5 bases, with 10 bases left between them.